The clone carrying this TCR beta chain was seen a few times. Its target is not known. It was via CD45RO/CCR7/CD25/CD127/CD95/CD27 that CD4+ naive, central memory, regulatory and stem cell-like memory cells were sorted. This sample is part of a study of beta chain features in type 1 diabetes. Notes on the study in general: Moderate but significant shortening of TCRB CDR3s was recorded in all four CD4+ subsets from Type 1 diabetes patients. The naive, central memory and Treg TCRB repertoires showed an apparent similarity that was greater among patients than among healthy donors.

Expressed TCRB transcripts got sequenced, as all isolated RNA was reverse transcribed. Regulatory, naive and central memory T cell samples averaged around 3.9 million reads. Data came from immunoSEQ multiplex PCR; TCRdb stores just in-frame clones and leaves some out. The data contain approximately 360,000 clones, roughly 12% of them singletons. CDR1 and CDR2 (germline): SGDLS, YYNGEE. The CDR3 has 16 amino acids. Germline trimming cut 4 bases from V and 2 bases from J; bases unmatched to any gene: 7. This TCR derives from a woman aged 18-29 years with type 1 diabetes. Sequenced: naive CD4+ T cells from blood. The chain has TRBV9 and TRBJ2-5; the match to TRBD2 covers 11 bases. The CDR3 DNA is TGTGCCAGCAGCCCCCGACTAGCGGGGTTACAAGAGACCCAGTACTTC. Translating gives CASSPRLAGLQETQYF.